These 23 T cell receptor beta chains share one sample of origin, sequenced in a study of beta chain bispecific antibodies for T cell cancers. General study findings and limits: Versus anti-CD19, anti-TRBV12 exposure cut the TRBV12-3 share of TRBV signal by roughly 99%. In these mixed samples, most targeted TRBV reads derived from the leukemia cell line.

These TCRs' antigens remain unknown. Blood mononuclear cells were expanded for two to three days using either OKT3 anti-CD3 antibody or CD3/CD28 beads. TCRdb reanalysed the 5' RACE reads using MiXCR and keeps one entry per CDR3 protein. The profile covers more than 20,000 distinct CDR3 sequences, with about 2% appearing a single time and roughly 5.1% taken by the ten largest. Specimen: healthy donor T cells cultured with leukemia cells, collected from a culture containing a bispecific antibody targeting TCR Vbeta12. The receptor set was obtained from a human donor in good health. Some clones in this sample may be carry-over from other donors' samples.

This clonotype was seen repeatedly, ten times or more. The J gene is TRBJ2-7, the V gene TRBV30; 7 positions match TRBD1. Germline V gene data show CDR1 as GTSNPN and CDR2 as SVGIG (reference sequence). There are 15 residues in the CDR3. The V gene end was trimmed by 2 bases and the J gene end by 0 bases; junction bases not matched to a gene: 7. CDR3 region: CAWSLGTASSYEQYF. The CDR3 bases are TGTGCCTGGAGTCTCGGGACAGCTTCCTCCTACGAGCAGTACTTC.

This clonotype has ten or more counts. The rearrangement uses TRBV19 and TRBJ1-5; weak D call: TRBD1 (5 bases). CDR3 length equals 15 residues. V lost 3 bases and J 4 bases, leaving 13 bases between the germline ends. Germline V gene data show CDR1 as LNHDA and CDR2 as SQIVND (reference sequence). The DNA of the CDR3 is TGTGCCAGTAGTATCGGTCAGGGAAGTAATCAGCCCCAGCATTTT. Protein product: CASSIGQGSNQPQHF.

The table lists this clonotype with many counts. The V call is TRBV14, the J call TRBJ1-5; D is unresolved. The V gene's germline CDR1 is SGHDN and CDR2 FVKESK. Deletions cut 2 bases from V and 5 bases from J, with 13 bases between. The CDR3 has 15 residues. The CDR3: CASSQPHLAYQPQHF. The CDR3 DNA is TGTGCCAGCAGCCAACCCCACCTGGCTTATCAGCCCCAGCATTTT.

This clonotype was seen at least ten times. This chain links TRBV6-1 with TRBJ1-1; no clear D. Trimming took 6 bases from V and 3 from J, leaving 11 bases between them. Looked up from germline, CDR1 is MNHNS and CDR2 is SASEGT. This CDR3 has 13 amino acids. CDR3 DNA: TGTGCCAGCAGCGCCGCTCAGGACACTGAAGCTTTCTTT. Its translation: CASSAAQDTEAFF.

By frequency in the sample, this clonotype is medium-sized. The chain is built from TRBV5-1 and TRBJ2-1; 9 bases are a match to TRBD1. Germline lookup yields CDR1 SGHRS and CDR2 YFSETQ. This CDR3 spans 15 amino acids. V was pared by 4 bases and J by 8 bases, with 10 bases of the junction left unmatched. The CDR3 here is CASSRSGTGIDEQFF. CDR3 nucleotide sequence: TGCGCCAGCAGCCGGTCCGGGACAGGGATAGATGAGCAGTTCTTC.

In its sample, this clonotype was seen many times. J is TRBJ1-1 and V is TRBV20-1; D is unclear. Germline lookup yields CDR1 DFQATT and CDR2 SNEGSKA (reference sequence). Trimming shortened V by 0 bases and J by 5 bases, and 16 bases separated the two germline ends. This CDR3 comprises 15 residues. This CDR3 reads CSARDREGGWTEAFF. The CDR3 DNA follows: TGCAGTGCTAGAGATCGAGAGGGCGGGTGGACTGAAGCTTTCTTT.

This clonotype was seen repeatedly, ten times or more. The chain uses TRBV2 and TRBJ2-7; 8 bases align to TRBD2. The CDR3 loop spans 15 amino acids. With V trimmed by 2 bases and J by 3 bases, 6 bases remained unmatched. The V gene's germline CDR1 is SNHLY and CDR2 FYNNEI. The CDR3 sequence is CASSESTSGNYEQYF. CDR3 DNA sequence: TGTGCCAGCAGTGAAAGCACTAGCGGCAACTACGAGCAGTACTTC.

This clonotype was seen many times. The chain links TRBV30 to TRBJ1-4; tentative D call: TRBD1 (5 bases). CDR3 length: 13 amino acids. V dropped 5 bases and J dropped 6 bases, with 13 bases sitting between them. Germline CDR1 and CDR2: GTSNPN and SVGIG (reference sequence). The CDR3 DNA is TGTGCCTGGGCGGGGGTGTTGGATGAAAAACTGTTTTTT. It codes for CAWAGVLDEKLFF. The full variable domain, completed using reference TRBV30 and TRBJ1-4, is SQTIHQWPATLVQPVGSPLSLECTVEGTSNPNLYWYRQAAGRGLQLLFYSVGIGQISSEVPQNLSASRPQDRQFILSSKKLLLSDSGFYLCAWAGVLDEKLFFGSGTQLSVL.

This clonotype was detected many times. This rearrangement joins TRBV30 to TRBJ2-3, with 7 bases lining up with TRBD2. The V and J ends lost 3 bases and 1 base, in that order; junction bases with no gene match: 7. There are 15 residues in the CDR3. Germline assignment: CDR1 GTSNPN and CDR2 SVGIG (reference sequence). CDR3 bases: TGTGCCTGGAGCTTGGGACTAACCCGCACAGATACGCAGTATTTT. Protein product: CAWSLGLTRTDTQYF.

This clonotype showed up many times. The rearrangement joins TRBV6-1 to TRBJ1-1, with 10 bases matching TRBD1. Germline lookup yields CDR1 MNHNS and CDR2 SASEGT. Trimming removed 4 bases from V and 4 bases from J; junction bases left unmatched: 3. The CDR3 is made up of 14 amino acids. CDR3 in DNA: TGTGCCAGCAGTGGGAGGACAGGGGGCACTGAAGCTTTCTTT. Protein product: CASSGRTGGTEAFF.

The sample holds many counts of this clonotype. V is TRBV6-1 and J is TRBJ2-1; a possible D gene is TRBD2 (6 bases). The V gene lost 8 bases and the J gene lost 1 base, with 15 bases spanning the gap. This CDR3 region has 15 residues. Germline V CDR1 and CDR2: MNHNS, SASEGT. The CDR3 sequence is CASRGVEGSYNEQFF. For the CDR3, the DNA is TGTGCCAGCCGGGGTGTGGAGGGTTCCTACAATGAGCAGTTCTTC.

This clonotype is medium-sized within its sample. V usage is TRBV27 and J usage is TRBJ1-2; no clear D gene. This CDR3 spans 14 amino acids. CDR1 is MNHEY and CDR2 is SMNVEV in the germline V gene (reference sequence). Deletions cut 2 bases from V and 7 bases from J, with 14 bases between. The CDR3 here is CASSLGAGPGGYTF. The CDR3 DNA is TGTGCCAGCAGTTTAGGAGCGGGTCCGGGTGGCTACACCTTC.

This clonotype was recorded at least ten times. The rearrangement joins TRBV5-1 to TRBJ2-5; either TRBD1 or TRBD2 may supply D (5 bases each). The CDR3 extends over 15 amino acids. Trimming left V 3 bases short and J 5 bases short, with 17 bases between. The germline V gene encodes CDR1 SGHRS and CDR2 YFSETQ. The CDR3: CASSSAGVWGETQYF. The CDR3 DNA sequence: TGCGCCAGCAGCTCCGCGGGTGTTTGGGGGGAGACCCAGTACTTC.

There are many counts of this clonotype. This chain uses TRBV20-1 with TRBJ2-5, with 9 bases identical to TRBD1. This CDR3 comprises 13 residues. J was trimmed by 5 bases and V by 4 bases; bases with no gene match: 5. Germline V gives CDR1 DFQATT, CDR2 SNEGSKA (reference sequence). The DNA of the CDR3 is TGCAGTGCTAACAGGGGGCCAGTCGAGACCCAGTACTTC. It is translated as CSANRGPVETQYF.

This clonotype has ten or more counts. The chain joins TRBV20-1 to TRBJ1-1; 7 bases are a match to TRBD1. Germline V gene data show CDR1 as DFQATT and CDR2 as SNEGSKA (reference sequence). The CDR3 consists of 16 residues. Trimming at V came to 3 bases and at J to 5 bases, leaving 15 bases not matched to a gene. Here the CDR3 DNA reads TGCAGTGCTAGCCGATACAGGGGCCGGGGATGGACTGAAGCTTTCTTT. Protein sequence: CSASRYRGRGWTEAFF.

This clonotype has at least ten counts. This chain connects TRBV7-3 to TRBJ2-3, with 10 bases matching TRBD2. J was trimmed by 2 bases and V by 3 bases; bases with no gene match: 2. Germline V gene data show CDR1 as SGHTA and CDR2 as FQGTGA. There are 15 residues in the CDR3. The CDR3 DNA reads TGTGCCAGCAGCTTGACTAGCGGGTACACAGATACGCAGTATTTT. Its translation: CASSLTSGYTDTQYF. Combining the CDR3 with reference TRBV7-3 and TRBJ2-3 gives the whole variable domain GAGVSQTPSNKVTEKGKYVELRCDPISGHTALYWYRQSLGQGPEFLIYFQGTGAADDSGLPNDRFFAVRPEGSVSTLKIQRTERGDSAVYLCASSLTSGYTDTQYFGPGTRLTVL.

In its sample, this clonotype was seen many times. The chain links TRBV5-5 to TRBJ1-2, with D maybe TRBD1 (6 bases). Germline CDR1 SGHKS, CDR2 YYEKEE (reference sequence). This CDR3 comprises 11 residues. Trimming pared 2 bases from V and 12 bases from J, leaving 11 bases between. CDR3 loop: CASSFPGEDTF. In nucleotides, the CDR3 is TGTGCCAGCAGCTTCCCAGGGGAGGACACCTTC. The entire variable domain, with the rest obtained from reference TRBV5-5 and TRBJ1-2, is as follows: DAGVTQSPTHLIKTRGQQVTLRCSPISGHKSVSWYQQVLGQGPQFIFQYYEKEERGRGNFPDRFSARQFPNYSSELNVNALLLGDSALYLCASSFPGEDTFGSGTRLTVV.

This clonotype showed up many times. J is TRBJ2-3 and V is TRBV7-2; the match to TRBD2 covers 7 bases. The CDR3 has 16 amino acids. Germline-derived CDR1 and CDR2 are SGHTA and FQGNSA. Trimming removed 5 bases from V and 2 bases from J; junction bases left unmatched: 10. CDR3 loop: CASSARERGTTDTQYF. DNA for the CDR3: TGTGCCAGCAGCGCACGGGAGCGGGGTACCACAGATACGCAGTATTTT.

This clonotype showed up many times. V gene TRBV27 combines with J gene TRBJ1-5; D not resolved. The germline gives CDR1 MNHEY, CDR2 SMNVEV (reference sequence). Trimming cost V 3 bases and J 5 bases, with 8 bases left between them. The CDR3 spans 13 residues. Here the CDR3 reads CASSFGLHQPQHF. CDR3 coding DNA: TGTGCCAGCAGTTTCGGACTACATCAGCCCCAGCATTTT.

This clonotype was counted at least ten times. V gene TRBV7-3 combines with J gene TRBJ2-7; D is perhaps TRBD1 (5 bases). Trimming pared 3 bases from V and 2 bases from J, leaving 17 bases between. Germline V CDR1 and CDR2: SGHTA, FQGTGA. The CDR3 runs 16 residues. The CDR3 reads CASSFSGRGEAYEQYF. For the CDR3, the DNA is TGTGCCAGCAGCTTTTCTGGTAGGGGTGAGGCCTACGAGCAGTACTTC. Supplemented by reference TRBV7-3 and TRBJ2-7, the full variable domain reads GAGVSQTPSNKVTEKGKYVELRCDPISGHTALYWYRQSLGQGPEFLIYFQGTGAADDSGLPNDRFFAVRPEGSVSTLKIQRTERGDSAVYLCASSFSGRGEAYEQYFGPGTRLTVT.

There are a few counts of this clonotype. This chain links TRBV2 with TRBJ1-4; 7 bases fit TRBD1. Germline-derived CDR1 and CDR2 are SNHLY and FYNNEI. The CDR3 contains 17 residues. V shed 3 bases and J 0 bases; nucleotides not matched to a gene: 7. The DNA for the CDR3 is TGTGCCAGCAGTGATTCAGACAGGGCAACAACTAATGAAAAACTGTTTTTT. Encoded protein: CASSDSDRATTNEKLFF.

Many counts were recorded for this clonotype. This sequence joins TRBV5-6 and TRBJ2-7; 8 bases map to TRBD2. The V and J ends lost 4 bases and 2 bases, in that order; junction bases with no gene match: 11. The CDR3 consists of 16 residues. Per germline, CDR1 SGHDT and CDR2 YYEEEE. As DNA, the CDR3 is TGTGCCAGCAGCCAGGAGCCCAGCGGGGGACCCTACGAGCAGTACTTC. Translating it yields CASSQEPSGGPYEQYF.

This clonotype was recorded at least ten times. The chain carries TRBV11-2 and TRBJ2-5; D is uncertain. Germline-derived CDR1 and CDR2 are SGHAT and FQNNGV. The germline V and J ends were trimmed by 1 base and 2 bases, with 2 bases remaining between them. The CDR3 extends over 12 amino acids. The CDR3 nucleotides read TGTGCCAGCAGCTTAGCTCAAGAGACCCAGTACTTC. Amino acids: CASSLAQETQYF.